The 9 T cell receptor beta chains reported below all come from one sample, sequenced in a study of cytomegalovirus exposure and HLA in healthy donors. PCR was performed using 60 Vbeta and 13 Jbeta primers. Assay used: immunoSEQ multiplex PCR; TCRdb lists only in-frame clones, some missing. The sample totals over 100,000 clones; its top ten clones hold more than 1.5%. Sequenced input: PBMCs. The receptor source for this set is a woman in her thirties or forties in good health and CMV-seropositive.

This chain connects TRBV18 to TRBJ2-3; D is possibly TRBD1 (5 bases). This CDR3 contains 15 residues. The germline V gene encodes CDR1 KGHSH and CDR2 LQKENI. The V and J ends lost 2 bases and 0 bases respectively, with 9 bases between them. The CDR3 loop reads CASSPRGSSTDTQYF. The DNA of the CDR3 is TGTGCCAGCTCACCAAGGGGCTCTAGCACAGATACGCAGTATTTT.

The CDR3 loop reads CATSRDYLGWQYF. The DNA for the CDR3 is TGTGCCACCAGCAGAGATTATCTAGGTTGGCAGTACTTC. V is TRBV15 and J is TRBJ2-7; D call uncertain. The CDR3 consists of 13 residues. V gave up 0 bases and J gave up 9 bases, with 12 bases separating them. Per germline, CDR1 LNHNV and CDR2 YYDKDF (reference sequence). The full variable domain, its missing parts supplied by reference TRBV15 and TRBJ2-7, is DAMVIQNPRYQVTQFGKPVTLSCSQTLNHNVMYWYQQKSSQAPKLLFHYYDKDFNNEADTPDNFQSRRPNTSFCFLDIRSPGLGDTAMYLCATSRDYLGWQYFGPGTRLTVT.

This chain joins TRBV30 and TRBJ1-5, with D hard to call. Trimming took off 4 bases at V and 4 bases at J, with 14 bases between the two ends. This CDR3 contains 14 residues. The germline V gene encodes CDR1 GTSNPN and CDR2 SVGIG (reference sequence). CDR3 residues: CAWTTGRGNQPQHF. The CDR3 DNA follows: TGTGCCTGGACCACGGGCAGAGGGAATCAGCCCCAGCATTTT.

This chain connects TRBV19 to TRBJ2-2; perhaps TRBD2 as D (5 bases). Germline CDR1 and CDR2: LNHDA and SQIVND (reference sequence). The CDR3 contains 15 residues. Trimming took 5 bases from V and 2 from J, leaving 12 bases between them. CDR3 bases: TGTGCCAGTAGTGTAGGACTGGATAACACCGGGGAGCTGTTTTTT. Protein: CASSVGLDNTGELFF.

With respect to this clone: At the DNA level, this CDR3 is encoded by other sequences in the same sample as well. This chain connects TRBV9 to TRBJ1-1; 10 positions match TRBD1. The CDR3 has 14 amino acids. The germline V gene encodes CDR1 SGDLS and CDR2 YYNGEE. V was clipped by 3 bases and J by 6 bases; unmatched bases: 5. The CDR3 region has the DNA TGTGCCAGCAGCGGGACAGGGGGTTTCGCTGAAGCTTTCTTT. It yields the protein CASSGTGGFAEAFF.

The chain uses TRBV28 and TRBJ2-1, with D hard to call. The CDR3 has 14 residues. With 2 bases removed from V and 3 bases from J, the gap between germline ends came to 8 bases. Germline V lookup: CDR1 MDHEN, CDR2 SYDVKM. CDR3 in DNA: TGTGCCAGCAGTTTACAACAGCTCTACAATGAGCAGTTCTTC. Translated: CASSLQQLYNEQFF.

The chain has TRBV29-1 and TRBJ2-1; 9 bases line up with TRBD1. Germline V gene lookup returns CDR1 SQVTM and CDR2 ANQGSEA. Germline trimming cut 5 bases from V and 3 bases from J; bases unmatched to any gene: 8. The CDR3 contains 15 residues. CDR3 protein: CSVMTGGSRYNEQFF. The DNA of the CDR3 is TGCAGCGTTATGACAGGGGGTAGTCGCTACAATGAGCAGTTCTTC.

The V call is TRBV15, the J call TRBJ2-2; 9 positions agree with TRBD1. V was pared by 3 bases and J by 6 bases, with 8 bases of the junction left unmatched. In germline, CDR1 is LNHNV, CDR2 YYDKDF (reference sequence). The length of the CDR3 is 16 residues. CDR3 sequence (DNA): TGTGCCACCAGCAGGCGACAGGGGGTAAAGGCCGGGGAGCTGTTTTTT. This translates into CATSRRQGVKAGELFF.

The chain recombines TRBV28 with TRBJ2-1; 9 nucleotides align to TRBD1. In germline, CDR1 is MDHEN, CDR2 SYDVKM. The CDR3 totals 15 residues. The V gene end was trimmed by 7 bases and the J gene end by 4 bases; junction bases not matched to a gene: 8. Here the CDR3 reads CASTSQGARYNEQFF. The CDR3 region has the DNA TGTGCCAGCACCTCACAGGGGGCGAGATACAATGAGCAGTTCTTC.